The entry below gives a single T cell receptor beta chain sequence along with its context. Its antigen is as yet unknown. Lactation, pregnancy, other autoimmune disease or uncontrolled infection led to exclusion of patients. Clinical symptoms, serum thyroxine and TRAb, thyroid ultrasound and orbital computed tomography were used for the diagnoses. J was trimmed by 4 bases and V by 2 bases; bases with no gene match: 10. The CDR3 loop spans 17 amino acids. Germline V CDR1 and CDR2: LGHNA, YSLEER. This record comes from a study of T cells in Graves' hyperthyroidism and ophthalmopathy. General observations from the study: Before onset, by a median of about six months, the model predicted ophthalmopathy.

There were TCR beta CDR3 regions amplified from RNA transcripts. HTBI primers were the set used in a first-round RT-PCR of the TCR CDR3. TCRdb called the multiplex PCR reads again in MiXCR, with one record for every CDR3 protein. This repertoire shows approximately 600,000 distinct CDR3 sequences, 12% to 15% found once; its top ten account for roughly 7.1%. Material: blood. The receptor's source is a woman in her late teens or twenties with Graves' ophthalmopathy. The chain uses TRBV4-3 and TRBJ2-3; 9 nucleotides align to TRBD1. The CDR3 region has the DNA TGCGCCAGCAGCCAACTTCATCAGGGACAGGGCTCAGATACGCAGTATTTT. This gives the protein CASSQLHQGQGSDTQYF.